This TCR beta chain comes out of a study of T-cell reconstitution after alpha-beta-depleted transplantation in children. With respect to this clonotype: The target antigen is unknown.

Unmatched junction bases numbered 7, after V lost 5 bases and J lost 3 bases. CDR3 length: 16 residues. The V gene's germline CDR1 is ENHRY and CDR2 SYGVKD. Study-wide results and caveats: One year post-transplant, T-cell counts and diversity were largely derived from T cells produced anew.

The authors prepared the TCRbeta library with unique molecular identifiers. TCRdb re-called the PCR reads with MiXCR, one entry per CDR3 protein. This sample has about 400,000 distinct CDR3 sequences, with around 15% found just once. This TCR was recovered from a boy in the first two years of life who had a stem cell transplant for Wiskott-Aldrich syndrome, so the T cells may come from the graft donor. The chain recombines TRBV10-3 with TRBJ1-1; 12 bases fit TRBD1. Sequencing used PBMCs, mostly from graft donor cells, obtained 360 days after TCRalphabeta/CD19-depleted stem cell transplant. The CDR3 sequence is CAISPGTGGKYTEAFF. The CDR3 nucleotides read TGTGCCATCAGTCCGGGGACAGGGGGCAAGTACACTGAAGCTTTCTTT.